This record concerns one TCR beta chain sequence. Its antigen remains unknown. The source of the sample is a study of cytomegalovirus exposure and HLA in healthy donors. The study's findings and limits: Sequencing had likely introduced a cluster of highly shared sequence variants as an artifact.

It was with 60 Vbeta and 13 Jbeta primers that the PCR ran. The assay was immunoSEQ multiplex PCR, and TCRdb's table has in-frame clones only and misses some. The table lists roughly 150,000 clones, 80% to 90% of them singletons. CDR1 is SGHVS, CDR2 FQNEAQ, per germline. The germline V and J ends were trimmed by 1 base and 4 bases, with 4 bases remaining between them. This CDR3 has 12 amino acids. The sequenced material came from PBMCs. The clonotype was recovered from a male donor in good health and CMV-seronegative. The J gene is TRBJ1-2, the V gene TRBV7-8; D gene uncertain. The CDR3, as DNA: TGTGCCAGCAGCTTAGGTATCTATGGCTACACCTTC. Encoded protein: CASSLGIYGYTF.